One T cell receptor beta chain is described in this entry. Sequencing used immunoSEQ multiplex PCR; TCRdb keeps in-frame clones, though not all of them. The table shows 200,000 to 300,000 clones, with around 85% occurring only once. The data belong to a study of blood T cell repertoires in COVID-19. Study context: Spain, Italy and the United States supplied samples that represented acute and convalescent COVID-19. T cells, B-cell-depleted T cells, or PBMCs supplied cDNA or gDNA.

The CDR3 runs to 15 residues. The trim removed 2 bases at V and 3 bases at J, leaving 7 bases unmatched. The germline V gene has CDR1 GTSNPN and CDR2 SVGIG (reference sequence). The sequence was collected from a man aged 60 to 75 with acute or convalescent COVID-19. The rearrangement joins TRBV30 to TRBJ1-5; TRBD1 matches at 7 bases. The sequenced sample consisted of peripheral blood. The CDR3 DNA reads as TGTGCCTGGAGTCTGACAGGGTTTTACAATCAGCCCCAGCATTTT. Protein: CAWSLTGFYNQPQHF.